This record covers a single T cell receptor beta chain. TCRdb called the RACE reads again in MiXCR, with one record for every CDR3 protein. The sample shows about 120,000 distinct CDR3 sequences, about an eighth of them seen only once. Documented time point: patch test 1, 2 weeks after DPC sensitization. Treatment described: therapeutic diphenylcyclopropenone sensitization with weekly scalp DPC. The sample is drawn from a study of human T cells and chemical hapten exposure. The CDR3 totals 13 residues. V gave up 1 base and J gave up 8 bases, with 10 bases separating them. Germline V gene sequence: CDR1 SGHAT, CDR2 FQNNGV.

This specimen consisted of whole blood, obtained in connection with sensitization to the hapten diphenylcyclopropenone (DPC). The chain recombines TRBV11-2 with TRBJ2-3, with D unresolved. The receptor comes from a woman aged 50 to 65 with alopecia areata. Some clones in this sample may be carry-over from other donors' samples. For the CDR3, the DNA is TGTGCCAGCAGCTTAGGAAGGCCCAGTACGCAGTATTTT. Translating gives CASSLGRPSTQYF. Together with reference TRBV11-2 and TRBJ2-3, the CDR3 gives the full variable domain: EAGVAQSPRYKIIEKRQSVAFWCNPISGHATLYWYQQILGQGPKLLIQFQNNGVVDDSQLPKDRFSAERLKGVDSTLKIQPAKLEDSAVYLCASSLGRPSTQYFGPGTRLTVL.